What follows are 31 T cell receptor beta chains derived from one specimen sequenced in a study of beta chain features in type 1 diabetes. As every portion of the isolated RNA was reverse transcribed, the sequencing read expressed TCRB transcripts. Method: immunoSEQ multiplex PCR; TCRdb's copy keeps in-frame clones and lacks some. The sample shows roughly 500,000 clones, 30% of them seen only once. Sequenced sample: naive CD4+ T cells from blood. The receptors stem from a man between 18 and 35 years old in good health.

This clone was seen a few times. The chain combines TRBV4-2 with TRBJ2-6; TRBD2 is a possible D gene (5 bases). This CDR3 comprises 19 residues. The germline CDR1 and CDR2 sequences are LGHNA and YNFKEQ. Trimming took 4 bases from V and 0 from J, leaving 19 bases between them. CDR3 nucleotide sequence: TGTGCCAGCAGCCGGAAGAGAGACGGGGTTGTCTCTGGGGCCAACGTCCTGACTTTC. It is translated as CASSRKRDGVVSGANVLTF.

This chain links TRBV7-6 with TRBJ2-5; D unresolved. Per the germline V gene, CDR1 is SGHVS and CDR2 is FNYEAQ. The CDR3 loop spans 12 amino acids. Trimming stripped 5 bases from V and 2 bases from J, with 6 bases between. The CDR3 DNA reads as TGTGCCAGCAGCCCCACTCAAGAGACCCAGTACTTC. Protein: CASSPTQETQYF.

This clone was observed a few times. The CDR3 here is CSVAGTGEGEKLFF. DNA of the CDR3: TGCAGCGTTGCCGGGACAGGGGAAGGGGAAAAACTGTTTTTT. The V and J genes are TRBV29-1 and TRBJ1-4; 10 positions agree with TRBD1. CDR3 length: 14 residues. V trimming: 4 bases; J trimming: 8 bases; junction bases outside the gene matches: 7. Germline V gives CDR1 SQVTM, CDR2 ANQGSEA.

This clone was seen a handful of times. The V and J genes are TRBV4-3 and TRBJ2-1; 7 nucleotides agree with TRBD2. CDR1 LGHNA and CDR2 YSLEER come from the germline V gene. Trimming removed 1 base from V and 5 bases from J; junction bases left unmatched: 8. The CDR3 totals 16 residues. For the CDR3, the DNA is TGCGCCAGCAGCCAAGTGGGGGGAGGGCAAGACAATGAGCAGTTCTTC. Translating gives CASSQVGGGQDNEQFF.

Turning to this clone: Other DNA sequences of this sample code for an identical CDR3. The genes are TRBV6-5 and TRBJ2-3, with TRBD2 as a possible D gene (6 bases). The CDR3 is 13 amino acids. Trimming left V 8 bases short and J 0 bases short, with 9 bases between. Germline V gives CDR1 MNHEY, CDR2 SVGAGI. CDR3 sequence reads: CASRRGSTDTQYF. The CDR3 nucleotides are TGTGCCAGCCGGAGGGGCAGCACAGATACGCAGTATTTT.

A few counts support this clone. CDR3 sequence (DNA): TGTGCCAGCAGTTCCGCCTCAGGCCCCTTGAACGAGCAGTACTTC. This gives the protein CASSSASGPLNEQYF. The chain carries TRBV25-1 and TRBJ2-7; no definite D call. Looked up from germline, CDR1 is MGHDK and CDR2 is SYGVNS. The CDR3 is made up of 15 amino acids. V was clipped by 5 bases and J by 5 bases, with 19 bases between them.

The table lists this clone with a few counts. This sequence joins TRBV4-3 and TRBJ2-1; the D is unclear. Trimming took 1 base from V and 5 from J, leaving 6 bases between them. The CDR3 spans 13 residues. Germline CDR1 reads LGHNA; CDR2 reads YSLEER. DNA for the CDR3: TGCGCCAGCAGCCAAGGACTGGACAATGAGCAGTTCTTC. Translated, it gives CASSQGLDNEQFF.

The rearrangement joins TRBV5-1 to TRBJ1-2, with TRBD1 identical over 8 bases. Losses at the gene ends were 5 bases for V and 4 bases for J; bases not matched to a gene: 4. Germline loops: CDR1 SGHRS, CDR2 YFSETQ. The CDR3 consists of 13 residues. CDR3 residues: CASSYGQGYGYTF. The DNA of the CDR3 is TGCGCCAGCAGTTACGGACAGGGCTATGGCTACACCTTC.

Written as DNA, the CDR3 is TGCAGCGCTCGGACGGCTACAGAGACCCAGTACTTC. Translated: CSARTATETQYF. The rearrangement uses TRBV29-1 and TRBJ2-5; no firm D call. V lost 7 bases, J lost 4 bases, and 13 bases lay in between. CDR3 length equals 12 residues. The germline V gene encodes CDR1 SQVTM and CDR2 ANQGSEA. The complete variable domain, with remaining parts taken from reference TRBV29-1 and TRBJ2-5, reads SAVISQKPSRDICQRGTSLTIQCQVDSQVTMMFWYRQQPGQSLTLIATANQGSEATYESGFVIDKFPISRPNLTFSTLTVSNMSPEDSSIYLCSARTATETQYFGPGTRLLVL.

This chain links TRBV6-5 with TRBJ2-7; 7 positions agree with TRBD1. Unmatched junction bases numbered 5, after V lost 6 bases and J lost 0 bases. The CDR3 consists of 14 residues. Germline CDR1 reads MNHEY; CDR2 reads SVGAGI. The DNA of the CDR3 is TGTGCCAGCAGCCGGGGACAGATCTCCTACGAGCAGTACTTC. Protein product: CASSRGQISYEQYF.

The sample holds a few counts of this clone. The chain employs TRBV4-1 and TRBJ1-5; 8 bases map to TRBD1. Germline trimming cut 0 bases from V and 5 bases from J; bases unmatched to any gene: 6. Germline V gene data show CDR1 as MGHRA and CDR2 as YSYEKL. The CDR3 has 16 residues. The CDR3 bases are TGCGCCAGCAGCCAAGACTCGGGACAGGTCGATCAGCCCCAGCATTTT. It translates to CASSQDSGQVDQPQHF.

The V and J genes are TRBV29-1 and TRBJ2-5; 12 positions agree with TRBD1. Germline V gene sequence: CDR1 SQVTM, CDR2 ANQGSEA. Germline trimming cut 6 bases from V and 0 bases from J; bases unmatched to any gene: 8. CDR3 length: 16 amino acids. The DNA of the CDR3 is TGCAGCGTCGAGGGGACAGGGGGCCCCCACCAAGAGACCCAGTACTTC. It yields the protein CSVEGTGGPHQETQYF.

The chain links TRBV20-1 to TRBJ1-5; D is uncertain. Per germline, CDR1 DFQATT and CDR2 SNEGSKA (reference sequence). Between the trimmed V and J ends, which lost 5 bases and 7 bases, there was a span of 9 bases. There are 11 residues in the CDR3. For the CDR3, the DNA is TGCAGTGCTGCGTCCGGGCAGCCCCAGCATTTT. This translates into CSAASGQPQHF.

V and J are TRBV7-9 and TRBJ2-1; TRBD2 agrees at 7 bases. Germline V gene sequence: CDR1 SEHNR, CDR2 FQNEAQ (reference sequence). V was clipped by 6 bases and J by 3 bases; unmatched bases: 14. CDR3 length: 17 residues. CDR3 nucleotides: TGTGCCAGCAGTGTAGAGACTAGCCTCCCCTACTACAATGAGCAGTTCTTC. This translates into CASSVETSLPYYNEQFF.

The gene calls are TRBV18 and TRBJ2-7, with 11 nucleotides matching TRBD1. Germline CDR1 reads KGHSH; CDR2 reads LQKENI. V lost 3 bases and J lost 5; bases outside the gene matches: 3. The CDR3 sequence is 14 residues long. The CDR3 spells CASSPRTGGDEQYF. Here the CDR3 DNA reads TGTGCCAGCTCACCCCGGACAGGGGGCGACGAGCAGTACTTC.

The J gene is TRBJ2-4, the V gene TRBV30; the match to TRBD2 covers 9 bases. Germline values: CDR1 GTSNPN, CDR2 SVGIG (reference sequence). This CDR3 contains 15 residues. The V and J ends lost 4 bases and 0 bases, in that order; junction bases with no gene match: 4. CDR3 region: CAWKEREAAKNIQYF. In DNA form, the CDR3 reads TGTGCCTGGAAGGAGCGGGAGGCAGCCAAAAACATTCAGTACTTC.

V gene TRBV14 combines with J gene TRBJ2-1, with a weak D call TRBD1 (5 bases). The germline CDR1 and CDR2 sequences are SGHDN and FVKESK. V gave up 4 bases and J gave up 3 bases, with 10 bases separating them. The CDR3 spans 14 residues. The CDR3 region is CASSPVGVYNEQFF. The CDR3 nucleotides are TGTGCCAGCAGCCCCGTAGGGGTCTACAATGAGCAGTTCTTC.

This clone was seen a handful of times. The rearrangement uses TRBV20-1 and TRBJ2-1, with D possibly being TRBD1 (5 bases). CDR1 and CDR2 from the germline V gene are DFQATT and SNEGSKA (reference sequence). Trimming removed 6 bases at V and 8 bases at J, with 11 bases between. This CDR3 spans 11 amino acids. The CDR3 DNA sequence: TGCAGTGCCGTGATAGGGGATGAGCAGTTCTTC. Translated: CSAVIGDEQFF.

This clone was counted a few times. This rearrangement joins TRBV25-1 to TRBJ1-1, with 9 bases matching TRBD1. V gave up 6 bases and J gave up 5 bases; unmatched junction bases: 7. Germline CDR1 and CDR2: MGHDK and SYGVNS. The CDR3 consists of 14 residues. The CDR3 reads CASSRTGTGTEAFF. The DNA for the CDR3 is TGTGCCAGCAGCCGTACCGGGACAGGGACTGAAGCTTTCTTT. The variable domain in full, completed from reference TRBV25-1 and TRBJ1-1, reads EADIYQTPRYLVIGTGKKITLECSQTMGHDKMYWYQQDPGMELHLIHYSYGVNSTEKGDLSSESTVSRIRTEHFPLTLESARPSHTSQYLCASSRTGTGTEAFFGQGTRLTVV.

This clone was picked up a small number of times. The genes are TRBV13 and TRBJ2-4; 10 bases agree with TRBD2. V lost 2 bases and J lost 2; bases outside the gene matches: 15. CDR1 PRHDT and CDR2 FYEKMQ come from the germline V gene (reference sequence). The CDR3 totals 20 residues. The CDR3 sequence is CASSLTPLAGARGTKNIQYF. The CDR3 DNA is TGTGCCAGCAGCTTAACTCCCCTAGCGGGAGCCCGGGGGACCAAAAACATTCAGTACTTC.

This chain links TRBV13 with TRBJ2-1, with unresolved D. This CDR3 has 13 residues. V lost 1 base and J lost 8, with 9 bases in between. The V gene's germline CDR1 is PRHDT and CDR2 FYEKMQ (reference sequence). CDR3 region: CASSLVSFDEQFF. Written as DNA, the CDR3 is TGTGCCAGCAGCTTAGTCAGCTTCGATGAGCAGTTCTTC.

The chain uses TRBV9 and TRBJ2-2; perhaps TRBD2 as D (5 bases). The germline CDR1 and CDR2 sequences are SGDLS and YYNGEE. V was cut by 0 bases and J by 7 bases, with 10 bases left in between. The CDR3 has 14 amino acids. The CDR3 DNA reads TGTGCCAGCAGCGTAGCACTAGTCAGCGGGGAGCTGTTTTTT. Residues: CASSVALVSGELFF.

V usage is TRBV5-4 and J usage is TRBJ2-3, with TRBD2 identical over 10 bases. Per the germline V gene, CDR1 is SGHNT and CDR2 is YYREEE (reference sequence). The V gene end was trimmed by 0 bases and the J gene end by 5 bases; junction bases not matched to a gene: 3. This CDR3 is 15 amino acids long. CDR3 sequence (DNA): TGTGCCAGCAGCTTGGTGGCTAGCGGGAGAGATACGCAGTATTTT. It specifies CASSLVASGRDTQYF.

CDR3 nucleotide sequence: TGCAGCGTTGATTCTAGCGGGAGTGATGAGCAGTTCTTC. Protein: CSVDSSGSDEQFF. The V and J genes are TRBV29-1 and TRBJ2-1, with TRBD2 matching over 10 bases. CDR3 length: 13 amino acids. Germline CDR1 is SQVTM and CDR2 is ANQGSEA. Losses at the gene ends were 3 bases for V and 8 bases for J; bases not matched to a gene: 4.

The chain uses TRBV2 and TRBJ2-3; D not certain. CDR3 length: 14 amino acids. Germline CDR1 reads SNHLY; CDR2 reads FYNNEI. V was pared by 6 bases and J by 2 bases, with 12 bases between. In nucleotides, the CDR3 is TGTGCCAGCAGGTCTCGAGCGAACACAGATACGCAGTATTTT. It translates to CASRSRANTDTQYF.

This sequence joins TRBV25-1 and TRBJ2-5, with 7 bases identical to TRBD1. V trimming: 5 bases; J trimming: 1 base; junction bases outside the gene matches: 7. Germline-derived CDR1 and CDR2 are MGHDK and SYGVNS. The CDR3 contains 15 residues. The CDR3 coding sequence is TGTGCCAGCAGTTCCCTTGACAGGGCCCAAGAGACCCAGTACTTC. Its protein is CASSSLDRAQETQYF.

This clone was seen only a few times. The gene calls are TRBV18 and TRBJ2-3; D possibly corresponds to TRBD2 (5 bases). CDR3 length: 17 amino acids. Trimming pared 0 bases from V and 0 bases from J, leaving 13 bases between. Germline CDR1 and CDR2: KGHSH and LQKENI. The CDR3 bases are TGTGCCAGCTCACCACCGGCTGGGAGCGCCAGCACAGATACGCAGTATTTT. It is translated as CASSPPAGSASTDTQYF. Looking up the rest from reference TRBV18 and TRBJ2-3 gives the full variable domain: NAGVMQNPRHLVRRRGQEARLRCSPMKGHSHVYWYRQLPEEGLKFMVYLQKENIIDESGMPKERFSAEFPKEGPSILRIQQVVRGDSAAYFCASSPPAGSASTDTQYFGPGTRLTVL.

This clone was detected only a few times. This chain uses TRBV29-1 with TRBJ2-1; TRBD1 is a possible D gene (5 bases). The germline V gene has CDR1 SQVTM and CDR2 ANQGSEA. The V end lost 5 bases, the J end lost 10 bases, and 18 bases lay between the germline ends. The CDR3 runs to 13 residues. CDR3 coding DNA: TGCAGCGTTTCCACCGTGGGGCGCACAGAGCAGTTCTTC. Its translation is CSVSTVGRTEQFF.

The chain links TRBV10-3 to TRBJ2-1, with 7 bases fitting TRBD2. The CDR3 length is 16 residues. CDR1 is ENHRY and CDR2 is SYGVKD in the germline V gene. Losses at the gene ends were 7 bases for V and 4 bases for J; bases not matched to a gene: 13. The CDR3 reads CAINPRAGEGYNEQFF. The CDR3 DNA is TGTGCCATCAACCCGCGGGCGGGAGAGGGGTACAATGAGCAGTTCTTC.

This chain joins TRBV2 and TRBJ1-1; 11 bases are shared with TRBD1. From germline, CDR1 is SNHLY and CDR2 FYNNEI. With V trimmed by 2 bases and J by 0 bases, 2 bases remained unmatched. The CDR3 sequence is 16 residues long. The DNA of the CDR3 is TGTGCCAGCAGTGAAAGGACAGGGGGCTTGAACACTGAAGCTTTCTTT. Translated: CASSERTGGLNTEAFF.

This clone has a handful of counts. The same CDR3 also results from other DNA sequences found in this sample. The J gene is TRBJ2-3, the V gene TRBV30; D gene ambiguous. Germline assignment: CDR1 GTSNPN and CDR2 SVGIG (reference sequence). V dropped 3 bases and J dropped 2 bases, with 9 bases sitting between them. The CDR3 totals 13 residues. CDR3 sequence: CAWSVQITDTQYF. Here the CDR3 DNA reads TGTGCCTGGAGCGTACAAATCACAGATACGCAGTATTTT.